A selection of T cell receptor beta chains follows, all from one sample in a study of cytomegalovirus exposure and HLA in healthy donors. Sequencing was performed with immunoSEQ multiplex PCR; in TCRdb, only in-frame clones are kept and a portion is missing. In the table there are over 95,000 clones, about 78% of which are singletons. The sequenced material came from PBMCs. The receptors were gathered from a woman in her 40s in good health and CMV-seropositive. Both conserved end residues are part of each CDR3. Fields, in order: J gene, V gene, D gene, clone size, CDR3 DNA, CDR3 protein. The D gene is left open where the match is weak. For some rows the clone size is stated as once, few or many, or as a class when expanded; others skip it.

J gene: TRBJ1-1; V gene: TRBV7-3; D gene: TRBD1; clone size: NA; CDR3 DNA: TGTGCCAGCAGCCCGCTACAGGGGGCGTACACTGAAGCTTTCTTT; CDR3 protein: CASSPLQGAYTEAFF
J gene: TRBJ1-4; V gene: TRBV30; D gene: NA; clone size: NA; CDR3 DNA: TGTGCCTGGAGTCTGCTACAGGGTAATGAAAAACTGTTTTTT; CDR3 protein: CAWSLLQGNEKLFF
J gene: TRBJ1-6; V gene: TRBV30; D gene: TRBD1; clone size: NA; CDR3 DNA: TGTGCCTGGAGTGGCCGGACAGGGCCCTCACCCCTCCACTTT; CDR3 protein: CAWSGRTGPSPLHF
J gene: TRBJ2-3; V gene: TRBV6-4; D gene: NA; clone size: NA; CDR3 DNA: TGTGCCAGCAGTGACTCGATCGGGGTTACGCAGTATTTT; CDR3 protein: CASSDSIGVTQYF
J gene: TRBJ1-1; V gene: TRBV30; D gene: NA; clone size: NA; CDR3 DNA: TGTGCCTCACCAGGCGGGGGGGCGGCTCACACTGAAGCTTTCTTT; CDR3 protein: CASPGGGAAHTEAFF
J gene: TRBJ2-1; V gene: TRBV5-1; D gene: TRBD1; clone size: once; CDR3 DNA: TGCGCCAGCAGCTTGGACAGGGGGCTTGAGCAGTTCTTC; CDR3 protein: CASSLDRGLEQFF
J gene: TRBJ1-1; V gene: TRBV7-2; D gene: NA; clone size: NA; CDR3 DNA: TGTGCCAGCAGCCTATCTTACGGGGGGAGTACTGAAGCTTTCTTT; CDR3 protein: CASSLSYGGSTEAFF
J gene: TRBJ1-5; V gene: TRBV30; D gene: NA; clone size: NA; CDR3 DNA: TGTGCCTGGAACCGTGGGGGGGATCAGCCCCAGCATTTT; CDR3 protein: CAWNRGGDQPQHF
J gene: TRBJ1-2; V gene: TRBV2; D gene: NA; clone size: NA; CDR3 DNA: TGTGCCAGCAGTCCCCCGGGTGACTATGGCTACACCTTC; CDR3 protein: CASSPPGDYGYTF
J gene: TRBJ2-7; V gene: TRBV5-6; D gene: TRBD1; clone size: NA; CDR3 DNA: TGTGCCAGCAGCCGGGACAGGGTGTACGAGCAGTACTTC; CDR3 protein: CASSRDRVYEQYF
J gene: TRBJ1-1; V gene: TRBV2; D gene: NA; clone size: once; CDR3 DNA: TGTGCCACCTTGTACATCTCGAACACTGAAGCTTTCTTT; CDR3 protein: CATLYISNTEAFF
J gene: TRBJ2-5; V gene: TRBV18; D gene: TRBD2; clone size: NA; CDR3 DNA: TGTGCCAGCTCACCAGAAGCGGGGGCCATGGAGACCCAGTACTTC; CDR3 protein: CASSPEAGAMETQYF
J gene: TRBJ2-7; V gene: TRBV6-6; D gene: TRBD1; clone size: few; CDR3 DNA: TGTGCCAGCAGGGGACAGGCGAGCTCCTACGAGCAGTACTTC; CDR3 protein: CASRGQASSYEQYF
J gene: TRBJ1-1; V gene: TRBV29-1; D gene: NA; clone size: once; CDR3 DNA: TGCAGCGTTCTCCAGGCCGCCAACACTGAAGCTTTCTTT; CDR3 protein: CSVLQAANTEAFF
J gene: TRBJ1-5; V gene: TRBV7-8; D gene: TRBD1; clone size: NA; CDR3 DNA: TGTGCCAGCAGCGTGACAGGGAATCAGCCCCAGCATTTT; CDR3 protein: CASSVTGNQPQHF
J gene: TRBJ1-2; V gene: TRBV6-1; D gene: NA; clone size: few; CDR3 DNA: TGTGCCAGCAGTCCCTCCCCCAGAGGAAACTATGGCTACACCTTC; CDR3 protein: CASSPSPRGNYGYTF
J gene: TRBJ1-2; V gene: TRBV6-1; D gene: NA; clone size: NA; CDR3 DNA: TGTGCCAGCAGTGCCCACGGGAACTATGGCTACACCTTC; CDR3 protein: CASSAHGNYGYTF
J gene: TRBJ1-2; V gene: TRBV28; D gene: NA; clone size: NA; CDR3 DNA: TGTGCCAGCAGCCTCCAGGGGTCCTATGGCTACACCTTC; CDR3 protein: CASSLQGSYGYTF
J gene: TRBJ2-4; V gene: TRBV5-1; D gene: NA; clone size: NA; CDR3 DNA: TGCGCCAGCAGCTTGATTGGGCAGGGGATAGTAGCCAAAAACATTCAGTACTTC; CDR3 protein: CASSLIGQGIVAKNIQYF
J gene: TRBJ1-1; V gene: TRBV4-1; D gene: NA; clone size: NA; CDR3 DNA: TGCGCCAGCAGCCAAGATTTTTACAGAACGAACACTGAAGCTTTCTTT; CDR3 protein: CASSQDFYRTNTEAFF
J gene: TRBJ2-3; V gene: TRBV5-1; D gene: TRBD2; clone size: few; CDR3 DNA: TGCGCCAGCAGTCTCTGGACTAGCGGGTCCGGGAATACGCAGTATTTT; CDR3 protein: CASSLWTSGSGNTQYF
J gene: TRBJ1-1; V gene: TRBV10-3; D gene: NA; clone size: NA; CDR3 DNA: TGTGCCATCAGAAGAGGTGGGGGACAGAACACTGAAGCTTTCTTT; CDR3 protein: CAIRRGGGQNTEAFF
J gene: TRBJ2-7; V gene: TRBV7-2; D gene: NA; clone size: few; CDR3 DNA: TGTGCCAGCAGCTTACTTCAAAGGGGAGAGCAGTACTTC; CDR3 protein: CASSLLQRGEQYF